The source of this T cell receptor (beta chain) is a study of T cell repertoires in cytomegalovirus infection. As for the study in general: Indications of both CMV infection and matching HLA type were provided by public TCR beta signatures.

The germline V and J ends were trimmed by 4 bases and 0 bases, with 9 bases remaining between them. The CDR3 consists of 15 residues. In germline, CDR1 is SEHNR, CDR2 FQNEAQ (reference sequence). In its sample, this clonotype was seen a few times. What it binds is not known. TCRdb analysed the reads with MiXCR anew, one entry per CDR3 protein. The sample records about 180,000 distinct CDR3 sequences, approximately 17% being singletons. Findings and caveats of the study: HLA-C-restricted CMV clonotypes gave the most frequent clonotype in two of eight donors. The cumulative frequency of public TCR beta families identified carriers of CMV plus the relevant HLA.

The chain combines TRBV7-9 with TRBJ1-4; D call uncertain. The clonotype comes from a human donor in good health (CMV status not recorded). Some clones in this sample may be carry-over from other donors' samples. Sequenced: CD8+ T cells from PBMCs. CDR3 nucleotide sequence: TGTGCCAGCAGCTCGCCGGGAGCAACTAATGAAAAACTGTTTTTT. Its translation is CASSSPGATNEKLFF.